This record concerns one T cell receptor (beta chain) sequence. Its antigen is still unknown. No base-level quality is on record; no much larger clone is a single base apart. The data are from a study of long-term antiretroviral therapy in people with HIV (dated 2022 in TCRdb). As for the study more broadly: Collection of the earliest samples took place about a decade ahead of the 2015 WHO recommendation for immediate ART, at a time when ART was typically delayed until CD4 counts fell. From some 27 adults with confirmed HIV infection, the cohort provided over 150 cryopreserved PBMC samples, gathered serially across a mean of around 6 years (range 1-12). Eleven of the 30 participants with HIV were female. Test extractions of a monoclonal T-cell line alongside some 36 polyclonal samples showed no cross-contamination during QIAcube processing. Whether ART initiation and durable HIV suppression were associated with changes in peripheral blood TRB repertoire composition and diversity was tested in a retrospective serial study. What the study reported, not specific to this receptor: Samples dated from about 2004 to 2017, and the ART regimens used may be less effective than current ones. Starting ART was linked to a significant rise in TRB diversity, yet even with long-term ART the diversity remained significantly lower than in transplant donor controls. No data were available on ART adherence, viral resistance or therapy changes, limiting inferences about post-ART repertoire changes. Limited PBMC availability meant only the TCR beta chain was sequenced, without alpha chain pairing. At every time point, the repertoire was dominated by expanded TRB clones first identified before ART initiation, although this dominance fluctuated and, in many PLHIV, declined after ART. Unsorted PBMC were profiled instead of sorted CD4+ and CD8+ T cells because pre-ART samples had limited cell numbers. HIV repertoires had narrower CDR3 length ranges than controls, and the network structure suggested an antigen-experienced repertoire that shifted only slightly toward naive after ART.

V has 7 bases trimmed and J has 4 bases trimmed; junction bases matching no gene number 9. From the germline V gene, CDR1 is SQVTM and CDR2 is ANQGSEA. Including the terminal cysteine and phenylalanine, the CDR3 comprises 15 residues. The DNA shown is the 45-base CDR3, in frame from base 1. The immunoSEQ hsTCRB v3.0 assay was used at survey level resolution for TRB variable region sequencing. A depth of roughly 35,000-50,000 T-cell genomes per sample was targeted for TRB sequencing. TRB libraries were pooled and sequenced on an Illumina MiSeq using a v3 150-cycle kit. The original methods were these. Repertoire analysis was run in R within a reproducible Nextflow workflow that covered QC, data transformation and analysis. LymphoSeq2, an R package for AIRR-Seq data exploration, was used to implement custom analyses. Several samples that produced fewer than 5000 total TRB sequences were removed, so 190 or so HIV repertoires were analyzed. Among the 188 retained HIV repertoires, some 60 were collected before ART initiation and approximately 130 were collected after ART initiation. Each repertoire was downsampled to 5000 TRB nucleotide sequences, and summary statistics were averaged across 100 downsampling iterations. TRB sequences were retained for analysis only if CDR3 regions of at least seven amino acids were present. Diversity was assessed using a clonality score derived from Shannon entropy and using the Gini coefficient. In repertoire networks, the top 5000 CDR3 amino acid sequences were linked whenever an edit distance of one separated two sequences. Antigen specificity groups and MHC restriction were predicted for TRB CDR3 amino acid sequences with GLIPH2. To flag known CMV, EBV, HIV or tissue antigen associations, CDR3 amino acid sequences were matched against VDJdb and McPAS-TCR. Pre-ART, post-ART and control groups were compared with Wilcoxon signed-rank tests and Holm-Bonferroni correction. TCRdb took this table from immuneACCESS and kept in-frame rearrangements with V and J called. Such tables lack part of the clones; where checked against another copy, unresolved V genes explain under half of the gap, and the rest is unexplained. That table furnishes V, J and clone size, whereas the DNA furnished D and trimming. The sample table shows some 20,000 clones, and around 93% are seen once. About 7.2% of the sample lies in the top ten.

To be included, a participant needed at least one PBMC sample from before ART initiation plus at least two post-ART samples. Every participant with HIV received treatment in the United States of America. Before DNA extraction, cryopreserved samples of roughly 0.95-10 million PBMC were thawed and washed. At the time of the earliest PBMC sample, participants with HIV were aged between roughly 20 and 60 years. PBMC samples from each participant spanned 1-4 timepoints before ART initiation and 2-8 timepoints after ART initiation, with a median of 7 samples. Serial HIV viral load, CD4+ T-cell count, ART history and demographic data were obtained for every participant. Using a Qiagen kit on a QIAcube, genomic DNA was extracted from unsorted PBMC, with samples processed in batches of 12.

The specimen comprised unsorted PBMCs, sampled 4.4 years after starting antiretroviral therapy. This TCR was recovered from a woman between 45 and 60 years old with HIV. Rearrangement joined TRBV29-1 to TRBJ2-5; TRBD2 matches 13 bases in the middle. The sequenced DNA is TGCAGCGCGAGGGGGACTAGCGGGGCTCGAGAGACCCAGTACTTC. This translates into CSARGTSGARETQYF. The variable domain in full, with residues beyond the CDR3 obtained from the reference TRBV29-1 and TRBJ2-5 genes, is SAVISQKPSRDICQRGTSLTIQCQVDSQVTMMFWYRQQPGQSLTLIATANQGSEATYESGFVIDKFPISRPNLTFSTLTVSNMSPEDSSIYLCSARGTSGARETQYFGPGTRLLVL.